These T cell receptor beta chains were read from a single sample in a study of blood T cell repertoires in COVID-19. Libraries were prepared by immunoSEQ multiplex PCR; TCRdb keeps only in-frame clonotypes and omits some of them. The table includes some 200,000 clones, about 80% detected once. Input material: PBMCs or T cells enriched from blood (not recorded which). The receptors derive from a woman aged 55-69 years with acute COVID-19. Both conserved end residues are part of each CDR3. The order of the fields is clone size, D gene, J gene, V gene, CDR3 DNA, CDR3 protein. A D gene is named only where the DNA matches it firmly. Clone size, where shown, is once, few, many, or a class for clones that have expanded.

abundance: NA; d_gene: TRBD1; j_gene: TRBJ1-4; v_gene: TRBV9; CDR3nt: TGTGCCAGCAGCACCGCAACAGGGGGCACTAATGAAAAACTGTTTTTT; CDR3aa: CASSTATGGTNEKLFF
abundance: NA; d_gene: TRBD2; j_gene: TRBJ2-3; v_gene: TRBV7-9; CDR3nt: TGTGCCAGCAGCCTCGGATCGGGACTAGCGACAGATACGCAGTATTTT; CDR3aa: CASSLGSGLATDTQYF
abundance: NA; d_gene: NA; j_gene: TRBJ1-5; v_gene: TRBV19; CDR3nt: TGTGCCAGTAGACTAACAGGGTACGGTCAGCCCCAGCATTTT; CDR3aa: CASRLTGYGQPQHF
abundance: NA; d_gene: TRBD2; j_gene: TRBJ2-1; v_gene: TRBV14; CDR3nt: TGTGCCAGCAGCCTCCTTAGCGGGGCCCTCAATGAGCAGTTCTTC; CDR3aa: CASSLLSGALNEQFF
abundance: NA; d_gene: TRBD1; j_gene: TRBJ1-5; v_gene: TRBV19; CDR3nt: TGTGCCAGTAGTCTTATGGGACAGGTCTATAGCAATCAGCCCCAGCATTTT; CDR3aa: CASSLMGQVYSNQPQHF
abundance: NA; d_gene: NA; j_gene: TRBJ2-3; v_gene: TRBV3-1/TRBV3-2; CDR3nt: TGTGCCAGCAGCCCGTCCTTTAGCACAGATACGCAGTATTTT; CDR3aa: CASSPSFSTDTQYF
abundance: NA; d_gene: TRBD1; j_gene: TRBJ1-2; v_gene: TRBV27; CDR3nt: TGTGCCAGCAGTTTAGGACAGGGAGGGGGCTACACCTTC; CDR3aa: CASSLGQGGGYTF
abundance: NA; d_gene: TRBD2; j_gene: TRBJ2-7; v_gene: TRBV9; CDR3nt: TGTGCCAGCAGCTCCCAGTTAGGGACTAGCCTCTCCTACGAGCAGTACTTC; CDR3aa: CASSSQLGTSLSYEQYF
abundance: once; d_gene: TRBD2; j_gene: TRBJ2-7; v_gene: TRBV7-9; CDR3nt: TGTGCCAGCAGCCGGGGGGAGGGACCTTACGAGCAGTACTTC; CDR3aa: CASSRGEGPYEQYF
abundance: NA; d_gene: NA; j_gene: TRBJ1-2; v_gene: TRBV30; CDR3nt: TGTGCCTGGAGTGCCGAGGGCGGCTACACCTTC; CDR3aa: CAWSAEGGYTF
abundance: NA; d_gene: TRBD2; j_gene: TRBJ2-3; v_gene: TRBV4-1; CDR3nt: TGCGCCAGCAGTCAAACTAGCGCGCTAGGAGATACGCAGTATTTT; CDR3aa: CASSQTSALGDTQYF
abundance: NA; d_gene: TRBD2; j_gene: TRBJ2-5; v_gene: TRBV19; CDR3nt: TGTGCCAGTAGTAATCTAGCGGGGGGGTCGATGCAAGAGACCCAGTACTTC; CDR3aa: CASSNLAGGSMQETQYF
abundance: NA; d_gene: NA; j_gene: TRBJ2-1; v_gene: TRBV19; CDR3nt: TGTGCCAGTAGTCTCAACAGGCAGAATGAGCAGTTCTTC; CDR3aa: CASSLNRQNEQFF
abundance: NA; d_gene: NA; j_gene: TRBJ2-1; v_gene: TRBV5-6; CDR3nt: TGTGCCAGCAGCTTCTCAGGGGCACAGGGGCAGTTCTTC; CDR3aa: CASSFSGAQGQFF
abundance: NA; d_gene: NA; j_gene: TRBJ1-5; v_gene: TRBV2; CDR3nt: TGTGCCAGCAGTACTACCCAAGGGGGGGCTCCCAACCCAAATCAGCCCCAGCATTTT; CDR3aa: CASSTTQGGAPNPNQPQHF
abundance: NA; d_gene: NA; j_gene: TRBJ1-1; v_gene: TRBV3-1/TRBV3-2; CDR3nt: TGTGCCAGCAGCCGAGGGGACACCCACGAAGCTTTCTTT; CDR3aa: CASSRGDTHEAFF
abundance: NA; d_gene: TRBD1; j_gene: TRBJ1-1; v_gene: TRBV25-1; CDR3nt: TGTGCCAGCAGTGCGGGACAGCACACTGAAGCTTTCTTT; CDR3aa: CASSAGQHTEAFF
abundance: NA; d_gene: NA; j_gene: TRBJ1-2; v_gene: TRBV5-6; CDR3nt: TGTGCCAGCAGCCGGGAGGAGGGCCGTTTTGGCTACACCTTC; CDR3aa: CASSREEGRFGYTF
abundance: NA; d_gene: NA; j_gene: TRBJ2-5; v_gene: TRBV7-8; CDR3nt: TGTGCCAGCAGCTTAGCGGTGGCAGAAGAGACCCAGTACTTC; CDR3aa: CASSLAVAEETQYF
abundance: once; d_gene: NA; j_gene: TRBJ2-1; v_gene: TRBV5-1; CDR3nt: TGCGCCAGCAGCTTGCCGAGGGGGGGCCGAAGAGAGCAGTTCTTC; CDR3aa: CASSLPRGGRREQFF
abundance: once; d_gene: NA; j_gene: TRBJ1-1; v_gene: TRBV12-3/TRBV12-4; CDR3nt: TGTGCCAGCAGTTTTAGGCTGGGGGCAAGGGCTTTCTTT; CDR3aa: CASSFRLGARAFF
abundance: NA; d_gene: NA; j_gene: TRBJ1-1; v_gene: TRBV19; CDR3nt: TGTGCCAGTAGTATGGGGCTGGAATGGGCGAACACTGAAGCTTTCTTT; CDR3aa: CASSMGLEWANTEAFF
abundance: once; d_gene: NA; j_gene: TRBJ2-2; v_gene: TRBV7-9; CDR3nt: TGTGCCAGCAGCCCAGGACAGTTCGCGAACACCGGGGAGCTGTTTTTT; CDR3aa: CASSPGQFANTGELFF
abundance: NA; d_gene: TRBD2; j_gene: TRBJ2-7; v_gene: TRBV30; CDR3nt: TGTGCCTGGAGAAAGGAACTAGCGGGGGCGTACGAGCAGTACTTC; CDR3aa: CAWRKELAGAYEQYF
abundance: NA; d_gene: NA; j_gene: TRBJ1-6; v_gene: TRBV19; CDR3nt: TGTGCCAGTAGTATAGAGGACTCTCCCCCTTCACCCCTCCACTTT; CDR3aa: CASSIEDSPPSPLHF
abundance: NA; d_gene: NA; j_gene: TRBJ2-3; v_gene: TRBV27; CDR3nt: TGTGCCAGCAGTAGTTCCGGGATCGCGAATACGCAGTATTTT; CDR3aa: CASSSSGIANTQYF
abundance: NA; d_gene: NA; j_gene: TRBJ1-2; v_gene: TRBV4-3; CDR3nt: TGCGCCAGCAGCCAAGCATTTAATGCGGGTTCCTATTCTGGCTACACCTTC; CDR3aa: CASSQAFNAGSYSGYTF
abundance: NA; d_gene: NA; j_gene: TRBJ1-2; v_gene: TRBV5-5; CDR3nt: TGTGCCAGCAGCTTAGAAGGACGAAGTCGGGGAGGCTACACCTTC; CDR3aa: CASSLEGRSRGGYTF
abundance: NA; d_gene: NA; j_gene: TRBJ1-2; v_gene: TRBV19; CDR3nt: TGTGCCAGTAGTATCTCCAGGAACCGCTATGGCTACACCTTC; CDR3aa: CASSISRNRYGYTF
abundance: NA; d_gene: NA; j_gene: TRBJ1-1; v_gene: TRBV7-8; CDR3nt: TGTGCCAGCAGCTTATTCGGTCCGTGGTCGGGGGGAAGCACTGAAGCTTTCTTT; CDR3aa: CASSLFGPWSGGSTEAFF
abundance: NA; d_gene: TRBD1; j_gene: TRBJ1-4; v_gene: TRBV19; CDR3nt: TGTGCCAGTAGTATTGGACAGGGGGTTGAAAAACTGTTTTTT; CDR3aa: CASSIGQGVEKLFF
abundance: few; d_gene: TRBD2; j_gene: TRBJ2-3; v_gene: TRBV19; CDR3nt: TGTGCCAGCCGGGCGGGAGGGACAGATACGCAGTATTTT; CDR3aa: CASRAGGTDTQYF